These 25 T cell receptor beta chains were sequenced from one sample in a study of blood T cell repertoires in COVID-19. TCRdb's table, derived via immunoSEQ multiplex PCR, lists solely in-frame clones and lacks some. The sample lists hundreds of thousands of clones, 88% occurring once. Sequenced input: peripheral blood. These receptors originate from a woman younger than 45 with COVID-19, enrolled during active disease.

This CDR3 is CATGFQGNYGYTF. The CDR3 DNA follows: TGTGCCACCGGGTTTCAGGGGAACTATGGCTACACCTTC. The gene calls are TRBV19 and TRBJ1-2; TRBD1 is a possible D gene (6 bases). Germline-derived CDR1 and CDR2 are LNHDA and SQIVND (reference sequence). The CDR3 length is 13 residues. V gave up 10 bases and J gave up 2 bases, with 14 bases separating them.

V usage is TRBV6-5 and J usage is TRBJ1-2; D is undetermined. The CDR3 has 14 amino acids. V was clipped by 8 bases and J by 3 bases, with 16 bases between them. The germline V gene has CDR1 MNHEY and CDR2 SVGAGI. CDR3 DNA sequence: TGTGCCAGCCGACCCCCCGGGAGGTACTATGGCTACACCTTC. It is translated as CASRPPGRYYGYTF.

The genes are TRBV2 and TRBJ2-1, with 8 bases aligning to TRBD1. J gave up 2 bases and V 11 bases, and 11 bases lay outside the gene matches. The CDR3 is made up of 15 amino acids. Germline V gene data show CDR1 as SNHLY and CDR2 as FYNNEI. The CDR3 spells CAFIEVQGAYNEQFF. The CDR3 DNA sequence: TGTGCCTTTATCGAGGTACAGGGGGCCTACAATGAGCAGTTCTTC.

CDR3 sequence: CASSRGTVGEKLFF. CDR3 DNA sequence: TGTGCCAGCAGCCGAGGGACAGTTGGTGAAAAACTGTTTTTT. V usage is TRBV5-5 and J usage is TRBJ1-4, with TRBD1 matching over 7 bases. Trimming removed 4 bases from V and 7 bases from J; junction bases left unmatched: 7. Germline lookup yields CDR1 SGHKS and CDR2 YYEKEE (reference sequence). This CDR3 contains 14 residues.

The chain combines TRBV28 with TRBJ1-2; D might be TRBD1 (6 bases). Deletions cut 5 bases from V and 4 bases from J, with 11 bases between. This CDR3 region has 13 residues. CDR1 is MDHEN, CDR2 SYDVKM, per germline. In DNA, the CDR3 is TGTGCCAGCAGTCTCCAGGGGAGCTATGGCTACACCTTC. Translating gives CASSLQGSYGYTF.

The chain has TRBV5-4 and TRBJ1-6; D remains unclear. V was clipped by 0 bases and J by 14 bases, with 9 bases between them. The CDR3 is 12 amino acids. The germline V gene encodes CDR1 SGHNT and CDR2 YYREEE (reference sequence). The CDR3 spells CASSLDSFSLHF. The CDR3, as DNA: TGTGCCAGCAGCTTGGACAGTTTCTCCCTCCACTTT.

This clone was found a few times. The chain recombines TRBV11-3 with TRBJ1-1; maybe TRBD1 (6 bases). CDR3 length: 15 amino acids. With 3 bases removed from V and 0 bases from J, the gap between germline ends came to 11 bases. Germline V CDR1 and CDR2: SGHNT, YENEEA. The CDR3 DNA is TGTGCCAGCAGCTTGGACGGACAGATGAACACTGAAGCTTTCTTT. As protein: CASSLDGQMNTEAFF.

The V and J genes are TRBV2 and TRBJ2-7; TRBD1 agrees at 7 bases. V was pared by 2 bases and J by 0 bases, with 10 bases of the junction left unmatched. Per the germline V gene, CDR1 is SNHLY and CDR2 is FYNNEI. The CDR3 has 17 amino acids. The CDR3 protein is CASSEWGPGQNSYEQYF. For the CDR3, the DNA is TGTGCCAGCAGTGAATGGGGGCCGGGACAGAACTCCTACGAGCAGTACTTC. The entire variable domain, with the rest obtained from reference TRBV2 and TRBJ2-7, is as follows: EPEVTQTPSHQVTQMGQEVILRCVPISNHLYFYWYRQILGQKVEFLVSFYNNEISEKSEIFDDQFSVERPDGSNFTLKIRSTKLEDSAMYFCASSEWGPGQNSYEQYFGPGTRLTVT.

CDR3 DNA: TGCGCCAGCAGCCACCTAGCCGGGACTAGCGGGAGGAATGAGCAGTTCTTC. Translated: CASSHLAGTSGRNEQFF. The chain is built from TRBV4-3 and TRBJ2-1; 15 bases are shared with TRBD2. Germline V lookup: CDR1 LGHNA, CDR2 YSLEER. Unmatched junction bases numbered 7, after V lost 3 bases and J lost 7 bases. This CDR3 has 17 amino acids.

The sample holds one count of this clone. The chain has TRBV2 and TRBJ2-7; D is uncertain. The CDR3 sequence is 12 residues long. The ends were cut back, 5 bases at V and 2 bases at J, with 7 bases in the middle. Germline assignment: CDR1 SNHLY and CDR2 FYNNEI. The CDR3 DNA follows: TGTGCCAGCAGTTTTCGAGCCTACGAGCAGTACTTC. Translation: CASSFRAYEQYF.

CDR3 sequence: CAISDRGMVGNEQFF. CDR3 nucleotides: TGTGCCATCAGTGACAGGGGGATGGTAGGCAATGAGCAGTTCTTC. J is TRBJ2-1 and V is TRBV10-3; TRBD1 matches 7 bases. Germline CDR1 ENHRY, CDR2 SYGVKD. Trimming cost V 3 bases and J 6 bases; bases outside gene matches: 8. This CDR3 has 15 residues.

The rearrangement links TRBV30 to TRBJ1-2, with unresolved D. Trimming took off 6 bases at V and 2 bases at J, with 16 bases between the two ends. This CDR3 contains 14 residues. Germline V gene sequence: CDR1 GTSNPN, CDR2 SVGIG (reference sequence). The CDR3 coding sequence is TGTGCCTGTGGAGGACGTCTTCACAACTATGGCTACACCTTC. Protein: CACGGRLHNYGYTF.

The chain employs TRBV2 and TRBJ1-2; 7 nucleotides match TRBD1. The trim removed 6 bases at V and 0 bases at J, leaving 4 bases unmatched. This CDR3 comprises 14 residues. The germline V gene has CDR1 SNHLY and CDR2 FYNNEI. In nucleotides, the CDR3 is TGTGCCAGCAGGGGGACAGCTACTAACTATGGCTACACCTTC. This sequence encodes CASRGTATNYGYTF. Full variable domain (remainder filled in from reference TRBV2 and TRBJ1-2): EPEVTQTPSHQVTQMGQEVILRCVPISNHLYFYWYRQILGQKVEFLVSFYNNEISEKSEIFDDQFSVERPDGSNFTLKIRSTKLEDSAMYFCASRGTATNYGYTFGSGTRLTVV.

Here the CDR3 reads CASSIYRDFTDTQYF. CDR3 DNA sequence: TGTGCCAGCAGCATATACCGGGACTTCACAGATACGCAGTATTTT. The chain couples TRBV13 to TRBJ2-3, with D tentatively TRBD2 (6 bases). Trimming took off 5 bases at V and 2 bases at J, with 14 bases between the two ends. Germline V gene data show CDR1 as PRHDT and CDR2 as FYEKMQ (reference sequence). CDR3 size: 15 residues.

The chain joins TRBV5-4 to TRBJ2-3; D might be TRBD1 (6 bases). Trimming left V 4 bases short and J 0 bases short, with 21 bases between. Per the germline V gene, CDR1 is SGHNT and CDR2 is YYREEE (reference sequence). The CDR3 sequence is 18 residues long. DNA of the CDR3: TGTGCCAGCAGCCCGGGACATATCTCCCCCTCTAGCACAGATACGCAGTATTTT. Translated, it gives CASSPGHISPSSTDTQYF.

The rearrangement uses TRBV7-9 and TRBJ2-3, with 10 positions matching TRBD1. Per germline, CDR1 SEHNR and CDR2 FQNEAQ (reference sequence). This CDR3 has 15 residues. V lost 3 bases and J lost 3; bases outside the gene matches: 3. CDR3 nucleotide sequence: TGTGCCAGCAGCTTCCGGACAGGGGGGACAGATACGCAGTATTTT. Translated: CASSFRTGGTDTQYF.

Regarding this clone: Other DNA variants within this sample encode the same CDR3. The V and J genes are TRBV29-1 and TRBJ1-2; TRBD1 aligns across 7 bases. Germline CDR1 SQVTM, CDR2 ANQGSEA. J gave up 2 bases and V 4 bases, and 1 base lay outside the gene matches. The CDR3 is 12 amino acids. CDR3 in amino acids: CSVGQGNYGYTF. The CDR3 DNA reads TGCAGCGTTGGACAGGGAAACTATGGCTACACCTTC.

This sequence joins TRBV12-3 or TRBV12-4 and TRBJ1-2; the D gene is possibly TRBD1 (5 bases). V shed 1 base and J shed 5 bases, with 8 bases lying between them. The CDR3 consists of 13 residues. CDR3 coding DNA: TGTGCCAGCAGTTTAGTGCGGGGGTATGGCTACACCTTC. This translates into CASSLVRGYGYTF.

The gene calls are TRBV2 and TRBJ2-3; D is perhaps TRBD2 (6 bases). This CDR3 region has 14 residues. V lost 4 bases and J lost 4, with 12 bases in between. Germline CDR1 SNHLY, CDR2 FYNNEI. Written as DNA, the CDR3 is TGTGCCAGCAGTGGAGAACTAGCCCCAGATACGCAGTATTTT. Translated: CASSGELAPDTQYF.

The rearrangement joins TRBV4-2 to TRBJ2-1; 9 bases map to TRBD2. J was trimmed by 7 bases and V by 4 bases; bases with no gene match: 8. Germline lookup yields CDR1 LGHNA and CDR2 YNFKEQ. The CDR3 length is 15 residues. DNA of the CDR3: TGTGCCAGCAGCCGAGAGCGGGGGGTGGTGAATGAGCAGTTCTTC. Translating gives CASSRERGVVNEQFF.

The chain recombines TRBV7-7 with TRBJ2-7; maybe TRBD2 (7 bases). The CDR3 contains 17 residues. The germline gives CDR1 SSHAT, CDR2 FNYEAQ (reference sequence). CDR3 bases: TGTGCTAGCAGCTTAGGAGGGGGGGGGCAGAGCTCCTACGAGCAGTACGTC. Protein sequence: CASSLGGGGQSSYEQYV.

This clone was observed a handful of times. The V call is TRBV15, the J call TRBJ2-1; 8 positions agree with TRBD1. The CDR3 covers 14 residues. The V gene end was trimmed by 5 bases and the J gene end by 4 bases; junction bases not matched to a gene: 4. Germline V CDR1 and CDR2: LNHNV, YYDKDF (reference sequence). CDR3 sequence reads: CATSPGQEYNEQFF. The CDR3 nucleotides are TGTGCCACCAGCCCGGGACAGGAATACAATGAGCAGTTCTTC. The full variable domain, completed using reference TRBV15 and TRBJ2-1, is DAMVIQNPRYQVTQFGKPVTLSCSQTLNHNVMYWYQQKSSQAPKLLFHYYDKDFNNEADTPDNFQSRRPNTSFCFLDIRSPGLGDTAMYLCATSPGQEYNEQFFGPGTRLTVL.

With respect to this clone: One end of the junction is discordant with germline, which a read error may explain. This sequence joins TRBV7-7 and TRBJ2-4, with a possible D match to TRBD2 (6 bases). The CDR3 has 15 residues. Germline loops: CDR1 SSHAT, CDR2 FNYEAQ (reference sequence). In nucleotides, the CDR3 is TGTGCTAGCAGCCCTGGGACTCAAGCCAAAAACATTCAGTACTTC. Protein sequence: CASSPGTQAKNIQYF.

The rearrangement joins TRBV7-6 to TRBJ2-3, with 10 bases that match TRBD2. The CDR3 is 15 residues long. From germline, CDR1 is SGHVS and CDR2 FNYEAQ. V was clipped by 3 bases and J by 6 bases; unmatched bases: 6. The CDR3 bases are TGTGCCAGCAGCTTCGGACTAGCGGTCTCCGATACGCAGTATTTT. This codes for CASSFGLAVSDTQYF.

The V gene is TRBV27, the J gene TRBJ1-5; 8 nucleotides line up with TRBD1. V was clipped by 6 bases and J by 2 bases; unmatched bases: 0. CDR3 size: 13 residues. CDR1 is MNHEY, CDR2 SMNVEV, per germline (reference sequence). CDR3 sequence: CASRGQGNQPQHF. The CDR3 DNA reads as TGTGCCAGCAGGGGACAGGGCAATCAGCCCCAGCATTTT.